This record covers a single TCR beta chain. As yet, its antigen is unknown. Every participating donor gave one draw, a heparinised blood sample averaging about 116 mL. This sample stems from a study of beta chain features in type 1 diabetes. The study, taken as a whole, reports: A definitive answer on HLA type influencing TCRB rearrangement was not reached here.

Expressed TCRB transcripts were sequenced after all isolated RNA was converted to cDNA. Reads for stem cell-like memory T cell samples averaged roughly 990,000. Some clones are missing from TCRdb's copy, which holds only in-frame ones; the method was immunoSEQ multiplex PCR. The table shows about 16,000 clones, with approximately 55% occurring only once. V shed 4 bases, J shed 0 bases, and the junction held 3 bases outside the gene matches. This CDR3 region has 15 residues. Germline V gene data show CDR1 as SGHNT and CDR2 as YYREEE (reference sequence). The sequenced material came from stem cell memory CD4+ T cells from blood. The chain couples TRBV5-4 to TRBJ2-7, with 11 bases lining up with TRBD2. The sequence was collected from a woman between 18 and 30 years old in good health. The CDR3 loop reads CASSPSGGTSYEQYF. CDR3 DNA: TGTGCCAGCAGCCCTAGCGGGGGGACCTCCTACGAGCAGTACTTC.